Listed here is a single TCR beta chain. Its specificity is not known. Each CDR3 protein is one row after TCRdb ran MiXCR on the 5' RACE reads. The sample records around 63,000 distinct CDR3 sequences, 6.5% to 8% being singletons. These data belong to a study of T cells after yellow fever vaccination. Study outcomes and limitations: A small share of clonotypes appeared in both CD4 and CD8 compartments. Peak timing came faster in the weaker secondary response, day 5 versus 15.

Germline values: CDR1 KGHDR, CDR2 SFDVKD. The CDR3 is 14 residues long. Trimming left V 2 bases short and J 2 bases short, with 9 bases between. The rearrangement uses TRBV24-1 and TRBJ2-7, with D maybe TRBD1 (6 bases). Sequencing was performed on CD8+ T cells sorted from PBMCs, taken 15 days after the yellow fever booster vaccination. The clonotype was recovered from a young man who received the YFV17D yellow fever vaccine. The CDR3 spells CATSDSQGPYEQYF. The CDR3 bases are TGTGCCACCAGTGATTCACAGGGTCCCTACGAGCAGTACTTC.